Here is one TCR beta chain with its context. Then a second PCR, running roughly 7 to 11 cycles, was carried out with a sample-barcoded 5' primer and a J-beta primer mix. Each cDNA molecule was tagged by a template-switch adaptor that had 12 random nucleotides. MiXCR was run by TCRdb on the 5' RACE reads, yielding one entry per CDR3 protein. The data contain over 1,300,000 distinct CDR3 sequences, 45% to 70% of them singletons. This CDR3 contains 11 residues. The germline V gene encodes CDR1 MNHNY and CDR2 SVGAGI (reference sequence). V was clipped by 8 bases and J by 8 bases, with 10 bases between them. The record originates from a study of blood T cells in healthy people across ages. A minimum of 6 micrograms of total RNA was extracted per sample.

The rearrangement uses TRBV6-6 and TRBJ2-1; D gene ambiguous. The specimen was blood. The receptor's source is a man aged 18 to 30 in good health. CDR3 residues: CASGFGDEQFF. The CDR3 DNA sequence: TGTGCCAGCGGGTTTGGAGATGAGCAGTTCTTC.